This is a list of T cell receptor beta chains from one sample in a study of CD8 T cells in Susac syndrome. TCRdb independently ran MiXCR on the immunoSEQ multiplex PCR reads; one entry per CDR3 protein. The table lists roughly 200,000 distinct CDR3 sequences, nearly 97% of them singletons. Sequenced sample: CD4+ T cells from PBMCs. Source of these receptors: a human donor with multiple sclerosis. Both conserved end residues are part of each CDR3. A D gene is named only where the DNA matches it firmly. Not every row has a clone size; where given, it reads once, few, many or a size class.

clone_size: .; d_call: .; v_call: TRBV7-2; j_call: TRBJ1-1; cdr3_aa: CASSLGVSEAFF; cdr3_nt: TGTGCCAGCAGCTTGGGTGTCTCTGAAGCTTTCTTT
clone_size: .; d_call: TRBD1; v_call: TRBV18; j_call: TRBJ2-5; cdr3_aa: CASSPLGQGARGETQYF; cdr3_nt: TGTGCCAGCTCACCCCTGGGACAGGGGGCTCGAGGAGAGACCCAGTACTTC
clone_size: .; d_call: .; v_call: TRBV9; j_call: TRBJ2-4; cdr3_aa: CASSVGGALGIQYF; cdr3_nt: TGTGCCAGCAGCGTTGGGGGGGCGCTTGGCATTCAGTACTTC
clone_size: .; d_call: TRBD1; v_call: TRBV9; j_call: TRBJ1-1; cdr3_aa: CASSSRQGRNTEAFF; cdr3_nt: TGTGCCAGCAGCTCCCGACAGGGAAGGAACACTGAAGCTTTCTTT
clone_size: .; d_call: TRBD1; v_call: TRBV30; j_call: TRBJ1-2; cdr3_aa: CAWIRQGAEGYTF; cdr3_nt: TGTGCCTGGATCCGACAGGGGGCTGAGGGCTACACCTTC
clone_size: .; d_call: .; v_call: TRBV5-1; j_call: TRBJ2-3; cdr3_aa: CASSLAVAGEADTQYF; cdr3_nt: TGCGCCAGCAGCTTGGCCGTGGCAGGGGAAGCAGATACGCAGTATTTT
clone_size: .; d_call: .; v_call: TRBV6-5; j_call: TRBJ1-1; cdr3_aa: CASSYGFRAGTFF; cdr3_nt: TGTGCCAGCAGTTATGGGTTCAGGGCGGGGACTTTCTTT
clone_size: .; d_call: .; v_call: TRBV2; j_call: TRBJ1-2; cdr3_aa: CASRAAAGYGYTF; cdr3_nt: TGTGCCAGCAGGGCGGCGGCCGGTTATGGCTACACCTTC
clone_size: .; d_call: TRBD1; v_call: TRBV20-1; j_call: TRBJ1-1; cdr3_aa: CSARDFAGGYGTEAFF; cdr3_nt: TGCAGTGCTAGAGATTTCGCAGGGGGCTATGGCACTGAAGCTTTCTTT
clone_size: once; d_call: .; v_call: TRBV7-2; j_call: TRBJ2-1; cdr3_aa: CASSLNLGSVYNEQFF; cdr3_nt: TGTGCCAGCAGCTTAAATCTAGGTAGCGTTTACAATGAGCAGTTCTTC
clone_size: .; d_call: TRBD2; v_call: TRBV24-1; j_call: TRBJ2-3; cdr3_aa: CATSDPTSGHTQYF; cdr3_nt: TGTGCCACCAGTGATCCTACTAGCGGACATACGCAGTATTTT
clone_size: .; d_call: TRBD1; v_call: TRBV29-1; j_call: TRBJ2-1; cdr3_aa: CSVGRTGSYNEQFF; cdr3_nt: TGCAGCGTCGGCCGGACAGGCTCCTACAATGAGCAGTTCTTC
clone_size: .; d_call: .; v_call: TRBV3-1; j_call: TRBJ2-4; cdr3_aa: CASSQRQLLAKNIQYF; cdr3_nt: TGTGCCAGCAGCCAAAGACAGCTCCTAGCCAAAAACATTCAGTACTTC
clone_size: .; d_call: TRBD1; v_call: TRBV12-3/TRBV12-4; j_call: TRBJ2-2; cdr3_aa: CASSLTQGAWTGELFF; cdr3_nt: TGTGCCAGCAGTCTGACCCAGGGGGCATGGACCGGGGAGCTGTTTTTT
clone_size: .; d_call: .; v_call: TRBV9; j_call: TRBJ2-7; cdr3_aa: CASSVVPGGPYEQYF; cdr3_nt: TGTGCCAGCAGCGTAGTTCCCGGCGGACCCTACGAGCAGTACTTC
clone_size: .; d_call: TRBD1; v_call: TRBV4-2; j_call: TRBJ2-7; cdr3_aa: CASSQGGTGGELQYF; cdr3_nt: TGTGCCAGCAGCCAAGGAGGGACAGGGGGCGAACTGCAGTACTTC
clone_size: .; d_call: TRBD2; v_call: TRBV20-1; j_call: TRBJ2-1; cdr3_aa: CSARDILAGGSYNEQFF; cdr3_nt: TGCAGTGCTAGAGATATATTAGCGGGGGGCTCCTACAATGAGCAGTTCTTC
clone_size: .; d_call: TRBD1; v_call: TRBV24-1; j_call: TRBJ2-5; cdr3_aa: CATSEGQGTTQETQYF; cdr3_nt: TGTGCCACCAGTGAGGGACAGGGGACCACCCAAGAGACCCAGTACTTC
clone_size: .; d_call: .; v_call: TRBV7-2; j_call: TRBJ1-2; cdr3_aa: CASSFDRTIHYGYTF; cdr3_nt: TGTGCCAGCAGCTTCGACAGAACTATCCACTATGGCTACACCTTC
clone_size: .; d_call: .; v_call: TRBV20-1; j_call: TRBJ2-7; cdr3_aa: CSARERTRGIDEQYF; cdr3_nt: TGCAGTGCTAGAGAGAGGACCAGGGGCATTGACGAGCAGTACTTC
clone_size: .; d_call: .; v_call: TRBV25-1; j_call: TRBJ2-3; cdr3_aa: CASSPGQLTIAQYF; cdr3_nt: TGTGCCAGCTCTCCGGGACAACTAACAATCGCGCAGTATTTT
clone_size: .; d_call: .; v_call: TRBV7-9; j_call: TRBJ2-1; cdr3_aa: CASSTKSDEQFF; cdr3_nt: TGTGCCAGCAGCACGAAATCCGATGAGCAGTTCTTC
clone_size: .; d_call: .; v_call: TRBV12-5; j_call: TRBJ2-1; cdr3_aa: CASGLESWDEQFF; cdr3_nt: TGTGCTAGTGGTTTGGAATCGTGGGATGAGCAGTTCTTC
clone_size: .; d_call: .; v_call: TRBV29-1; j_call: TRBJ1-5; cdr3_aa: CSVAGGDVDQPQHF; cdr3_nt: TGCAGCGTTGCGGGGGGAGATGTCGATCAGCCCCAGCATTTT
clone_size: .; d_call: .; v_call: TRBV30; j_call: TRBJ1-1; cdr3_aa: CAWSGRVEAFF; cdr3_nt: TGTGCCTGGAGTGGACGGGTTGAAGCTTTCTTT
clone_size: once; d_call: .; v_call: TRBV6-5; j_call: TRBJ2-1; cdr3_aa: CASSRRVPNEQFF; cdr3_nt: TGTGCCAGCAGTCGGCGGGTTCCCAATGAGCAGTTCTTC
clone_size: once; d_call: .; v_call: TRBV3-1; j_call: TRBJ1-1; cdr3_aa: CASSLVGQLNTEAFF; cdr3_nt: TGTGCCAGCAGCCTCGTAGGACAGCTGAACACTGAAGCTTTCTTT
clone_size: .; d_call: TRBD1; v_call: TRBV19; j_call: TRBJ1-2; cdr3_aa: CASSKADGTAYGYTF; cdr3_nt: TGTGCCAGTAGCAAAGCCGATGGGACAGCCTATGGCTACACCTTC
clone_size: .; d_call: .; v_call: TRBV30; j_call: TRBJ1-5; cdr3_aa: CAWTSTVTHQPQHF; cdr3_nt: TGTGCCTGGACCTCGACCGTCACCCATCAGCCCCAGCATTTT
clone_size: .; d_call: .; v_call: TRBV30; j_call: TRBJ2-4; cdr3_aa: CAWMGDRNIQYF; cdr3_nt: TGTGCCTGGATGGGTGATAGGAACATTCAGTACTTC
clone_size: .; d_call: TRBD2; v_call: TRBV6-2/TRBV6-3; j_call: TRBJ2-5; cdr3_aa: CASSRGGTETQYF; cdr3_nt: TGTGCCAGCAGCCGCGGGGGAACAGAGACCCAGTACTTC
clone_size: .; d_call: .; v_call: TRBV29-1; j_call: TRBJ2-5; cdr3_aa: CSVARTGTKETQYF; cdr3_nt: TGCAGCGTTGCCCGGACAGGGACTAAAGAGACCCAGTACTTC